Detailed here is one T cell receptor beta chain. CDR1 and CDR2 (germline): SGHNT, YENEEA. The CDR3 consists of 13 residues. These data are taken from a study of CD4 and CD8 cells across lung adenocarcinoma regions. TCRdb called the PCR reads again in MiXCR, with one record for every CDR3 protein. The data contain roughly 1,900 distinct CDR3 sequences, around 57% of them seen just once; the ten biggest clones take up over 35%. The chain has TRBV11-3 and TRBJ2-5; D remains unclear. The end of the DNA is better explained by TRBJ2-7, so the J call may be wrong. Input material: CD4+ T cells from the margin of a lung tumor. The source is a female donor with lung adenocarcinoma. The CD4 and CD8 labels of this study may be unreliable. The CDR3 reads CASSLGSPYEQYF. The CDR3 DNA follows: TGTGCCAGCAGCTTAGGGAGCCCTTACGAGCAGTACTTC.